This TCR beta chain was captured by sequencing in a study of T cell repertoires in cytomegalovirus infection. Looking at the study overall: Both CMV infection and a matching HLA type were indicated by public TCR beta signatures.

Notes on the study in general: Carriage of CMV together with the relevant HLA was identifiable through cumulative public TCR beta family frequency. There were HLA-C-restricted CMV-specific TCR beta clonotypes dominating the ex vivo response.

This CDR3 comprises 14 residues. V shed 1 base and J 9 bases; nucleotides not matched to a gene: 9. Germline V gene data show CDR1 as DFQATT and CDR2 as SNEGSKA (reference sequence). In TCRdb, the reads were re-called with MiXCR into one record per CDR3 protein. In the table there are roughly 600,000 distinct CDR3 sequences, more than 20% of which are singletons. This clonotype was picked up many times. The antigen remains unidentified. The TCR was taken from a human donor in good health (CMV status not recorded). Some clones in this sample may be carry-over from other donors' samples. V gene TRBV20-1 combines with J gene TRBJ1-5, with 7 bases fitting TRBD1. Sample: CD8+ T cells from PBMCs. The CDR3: CSARAGQGGLPQHF. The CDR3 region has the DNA TGCAGTGCTAGAGCTGGCCAGGGGGGCCTGCCCCAGCATTTT.